This T cell receptor beta chain was identified in a study of metastatic and nonmetastatic thyroid tumors. None of the patients had undergone any treatment ahead of thyroid surgery. With 8 bases removed from V and 2 bases from J, the gap between germline ends came to 15 bases. CDR1 and CDR2 (germline): SQVTM, ANQGSEA. The CDR3 is 14 amino acids. TCRdb called clones again from the PCR reads with MiXCR. This sample has about 21,000 clones, with around 16% found just once. The V gene is TRBV29-1, the J gene TRBJ1-4; D might be TRBD1 (6 bases). The receptor's source is a female donor with papillary thyroid cancer or a benign thyroid nodule (not recorded which). Some clones in this sample may be carry-over from other donors' samples. The source material was tumor tissue. CDR3 amino acids: CSTVTGGTNEKLFF. DNA of the CDR3: TGCAGCACCGTGACAGGTGGCACTAATGAAAAACTGTTTTTT.